The T cell receptor (beta chain) described here comes from a study of CD8+CD57+ T cells in acquired aplastic anemia. Patients included in sequencing had previously demonstrated CD8+CD57+ cell expansion by flow cytometry. Prior therapy had not been administered to any patient at the time of blood sampling. Trimming shortened V by 5 bases and J by 0 bases, and 23 bases separated the two germline ends. The CDR3 loop spans 18 amino acids. Germline CDR1 reads SGHTA; CDR2 reads FQGNSA. The TCR beta profiling, which covered VDJ combination and CDR3 sequence, was carried out using genomic DNA as the template. TCRdb re-derived calls from the reads in MiXCR, one entry per CDR3 protein. The sample lists 260,000 or so distinct CDR3 sequences, around 45% seen once, with over 7.5% in the top ten.

The source of this sequence is a human donor with aplastic anemia. The chain uses TRBV7-2 and TRBJ2-7; possible D gene TRBD1, 6 bases. The sequencing input was sorted CD4+, CD8+, or CD8+CD57+ T cells (not recorded which) from PBMCs. The CDR3, as DNA: TGTGCCAGCAGCCAACATACAGGGAGTAGTACGAGCTCCTACGAGCAGTACTTC. Encoded protein: CASSQHTGSSTSSYEQYF.